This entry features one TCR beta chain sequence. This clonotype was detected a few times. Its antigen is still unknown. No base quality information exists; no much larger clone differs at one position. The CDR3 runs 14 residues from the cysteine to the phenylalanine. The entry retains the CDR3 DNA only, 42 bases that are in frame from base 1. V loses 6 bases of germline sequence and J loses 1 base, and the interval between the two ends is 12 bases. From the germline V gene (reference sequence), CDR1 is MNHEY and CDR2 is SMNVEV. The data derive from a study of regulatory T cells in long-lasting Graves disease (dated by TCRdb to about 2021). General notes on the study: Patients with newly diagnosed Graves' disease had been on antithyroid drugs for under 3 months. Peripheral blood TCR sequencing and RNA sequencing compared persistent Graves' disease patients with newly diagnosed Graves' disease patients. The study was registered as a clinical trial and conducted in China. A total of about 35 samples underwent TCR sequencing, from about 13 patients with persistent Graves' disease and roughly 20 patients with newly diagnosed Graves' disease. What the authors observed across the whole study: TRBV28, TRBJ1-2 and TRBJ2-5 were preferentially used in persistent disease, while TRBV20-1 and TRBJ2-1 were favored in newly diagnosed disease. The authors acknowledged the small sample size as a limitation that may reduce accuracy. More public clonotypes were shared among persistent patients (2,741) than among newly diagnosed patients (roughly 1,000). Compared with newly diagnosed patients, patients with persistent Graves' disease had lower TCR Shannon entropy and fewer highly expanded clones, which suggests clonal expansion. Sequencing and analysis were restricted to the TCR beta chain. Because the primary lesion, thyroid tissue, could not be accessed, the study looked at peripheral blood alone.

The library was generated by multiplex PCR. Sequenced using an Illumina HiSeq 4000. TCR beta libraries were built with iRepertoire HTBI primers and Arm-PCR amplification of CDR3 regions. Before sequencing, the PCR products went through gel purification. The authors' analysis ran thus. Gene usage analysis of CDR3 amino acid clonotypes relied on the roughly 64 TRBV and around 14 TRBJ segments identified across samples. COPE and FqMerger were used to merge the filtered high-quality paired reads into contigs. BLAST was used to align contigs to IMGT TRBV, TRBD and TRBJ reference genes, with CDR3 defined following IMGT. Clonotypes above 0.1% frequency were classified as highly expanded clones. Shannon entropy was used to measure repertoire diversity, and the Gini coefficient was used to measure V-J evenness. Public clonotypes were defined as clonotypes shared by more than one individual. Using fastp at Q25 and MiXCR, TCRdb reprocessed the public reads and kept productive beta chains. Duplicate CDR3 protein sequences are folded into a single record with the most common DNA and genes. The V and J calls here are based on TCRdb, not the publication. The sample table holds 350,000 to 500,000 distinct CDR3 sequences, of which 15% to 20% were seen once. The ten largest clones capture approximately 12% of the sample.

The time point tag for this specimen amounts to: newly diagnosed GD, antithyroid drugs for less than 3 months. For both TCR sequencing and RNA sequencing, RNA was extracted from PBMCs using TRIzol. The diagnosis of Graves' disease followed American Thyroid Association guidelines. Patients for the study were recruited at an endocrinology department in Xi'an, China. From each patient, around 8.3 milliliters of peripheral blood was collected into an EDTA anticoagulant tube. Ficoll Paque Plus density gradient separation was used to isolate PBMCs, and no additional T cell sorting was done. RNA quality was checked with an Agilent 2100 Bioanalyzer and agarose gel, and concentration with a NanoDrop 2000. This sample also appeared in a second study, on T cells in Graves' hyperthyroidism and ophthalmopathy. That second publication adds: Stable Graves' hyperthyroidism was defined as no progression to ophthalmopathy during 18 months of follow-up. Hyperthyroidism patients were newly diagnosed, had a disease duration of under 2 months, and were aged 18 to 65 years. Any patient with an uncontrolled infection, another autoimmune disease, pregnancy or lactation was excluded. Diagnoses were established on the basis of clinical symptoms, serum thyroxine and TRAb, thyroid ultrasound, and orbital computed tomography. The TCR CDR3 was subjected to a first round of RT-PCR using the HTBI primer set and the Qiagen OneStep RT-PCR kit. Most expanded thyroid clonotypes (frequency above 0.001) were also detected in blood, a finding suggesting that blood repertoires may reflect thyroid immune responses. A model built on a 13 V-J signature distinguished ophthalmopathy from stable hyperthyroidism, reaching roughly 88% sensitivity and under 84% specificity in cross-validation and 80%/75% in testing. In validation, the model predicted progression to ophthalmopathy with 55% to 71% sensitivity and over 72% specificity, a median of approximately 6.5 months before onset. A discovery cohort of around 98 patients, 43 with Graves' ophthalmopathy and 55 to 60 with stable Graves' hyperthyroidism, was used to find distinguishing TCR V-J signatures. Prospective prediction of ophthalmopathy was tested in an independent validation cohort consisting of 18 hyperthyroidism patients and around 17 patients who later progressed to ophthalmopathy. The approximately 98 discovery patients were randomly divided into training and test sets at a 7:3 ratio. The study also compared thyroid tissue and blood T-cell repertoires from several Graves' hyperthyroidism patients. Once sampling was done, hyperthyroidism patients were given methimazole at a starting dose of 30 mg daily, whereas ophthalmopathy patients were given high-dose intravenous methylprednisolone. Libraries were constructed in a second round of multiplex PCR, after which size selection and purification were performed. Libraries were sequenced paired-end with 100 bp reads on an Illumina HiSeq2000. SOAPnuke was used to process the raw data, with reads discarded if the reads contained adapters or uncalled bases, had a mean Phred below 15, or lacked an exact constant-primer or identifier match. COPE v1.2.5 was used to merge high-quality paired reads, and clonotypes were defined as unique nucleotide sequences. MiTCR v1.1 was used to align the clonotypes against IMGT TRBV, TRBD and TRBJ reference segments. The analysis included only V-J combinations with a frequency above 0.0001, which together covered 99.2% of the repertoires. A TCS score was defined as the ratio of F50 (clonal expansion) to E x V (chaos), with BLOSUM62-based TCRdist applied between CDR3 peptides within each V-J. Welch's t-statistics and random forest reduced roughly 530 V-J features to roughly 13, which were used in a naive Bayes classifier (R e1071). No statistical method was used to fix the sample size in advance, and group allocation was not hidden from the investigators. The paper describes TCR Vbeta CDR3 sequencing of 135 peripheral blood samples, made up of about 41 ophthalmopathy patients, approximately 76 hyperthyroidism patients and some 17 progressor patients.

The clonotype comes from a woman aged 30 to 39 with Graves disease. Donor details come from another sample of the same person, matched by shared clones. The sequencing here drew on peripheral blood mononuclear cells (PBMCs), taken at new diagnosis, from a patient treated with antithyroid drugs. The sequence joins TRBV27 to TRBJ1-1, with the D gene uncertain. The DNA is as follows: TGTGCCAGCAGCTCCCCCGGGTGGAACACTGAAGCTTTCTTT. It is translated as CASSSPGWNTEAFF.